This T cell receptor beta chain emerged from a study of technical replicates of blood from several donors (dated by TCRdb to about 2017). Library prep was done by the immunoSEQ multiplex PCR assay. This is the immuneACCESS table as TCRdb keeps it, with only in-frame sequences that have V and J called. A part of the clones is gone; compared with another copy, unresolved V genes explain less than half, and the rest is unexplained. For this sample the table gives 70,000 to 80,000 clones, of which about 96% were detected only once. Approximately 0.2% of the sample goes to the ten largest clones. Concerning this clone itself: The antigen this receptor binds is unknown. No base quality information exists; no much larger clone differs at one position.

The germline V gene (reference sequence) supplies CDR1 LNHDA and CDR2 SQIVND. The V end loses 10 bases and the J end loses 8 bases, and a stretch of 17 bases separates them. The CDR3 spans 12 residues, from the cysteine through the phenylalanine. Of the read, only the CDR3 DNA is kept; its 36 bases are in frame from base 1. Sample: T cells isolated from PBMCs. The sequence was collected from a human donor in good health. The V and J segments used are TRBV19 and TRBJ1-2, and the D gene may be TRBD1, 5 bases matching. CDR3 sequence: CATKGTGRGYTF. The DNA sequence reads TGTGCCACTAAAGGAACAGGTCGAGGCTACACCTTC.